The next 5 T cell receptor beta chains were all read from a single sample in a study of shared clonotypes between healthy human individuals. Here immunoSEQ multiplex PCR was the method, and the copy in TCRdb shows in-frame clones only, minus some. Of over a million clones in the sample, around 97% were seen once. Sequencing input: naive CD4+ T cells sorted from blood. As to subset: CD45RA+ positively selected. These receptors originate from a man aged 30 to 39 in good health.

This chain links TRBV2 with TRBJ1-3; TRBD1 aligns across 10 bases. The junction had 8 bases not matched to a gene; V was cut back by 6 bases and J by 0 bases. CDR1 and CDR2 (germline): SNHLY, FYNNEI. CDR3 length equals 17 residues. The CDR3 sequence: CASRPGQGLPSGNTIYF. CDR3 DNA: TGTGCCAGCAGGCCGGGACAGGGGCTACCCTCTGGAAACACCATATATTTT.

The chain carries TRBV19 and TRBJ2-3; D could derive from TRBD1 or TRBD2 (5 bases each). CDR1 LNHDA and CDR2 SQIVND come from the germline V gene (reference sequence). There are 16 residues in the CDR3. V dropped 3 bases and J dropped 1 base, with 14 bases sitting between them. CDR3 DNA: TGTGCCAGTAGTATCGACATCGGGACCGGCACAGATACGCAGTATTTT. It specifies CASSIDIGTGTDTQYF.

V gene TRBV28 combines with J gene TRBJ1-1; the match to TRBD1 covers 7 bases. There are 12 residues in the CDR3. Losses at the gene ends were 5 bases for V and 9 bases for J; bases not matched to a gene: 6. The germline V gene has CDR1 MDHEN and CDR2 SYDVKM. The CDR3 sequence: CASSPTGQQAFF. The DNA of the CDR3 is TGTGCCAGCAGTCCAACGGGACAGCAAGCTTTCTTT.

The gene calls are TRBV5-4 and TRBJ1-4; the D gene is possibly TRBD1 (5 bases). This CDR3 has 14 amino acids. The germline gives CDR1 SGHNT, CDR2 YYREEE (reference sequence). V dropped 4 bases and J dropped 8 bases, with 15 bases sitting between them. CDR3 amino acids: CASSRGVGEEKLFF. Written as DNA, the CDR3 is TGTGCCAGCAGCAGAGGGGTTGGTGAAGAAAAACTGTTTTTT.

This clone showed up just a few times. The rearrangement uses TRBV6-5 and TRBJ2-2; maybe TRBD1 (5 bases). In germline, CDR1 is MNHEY, CDR2 SVGAGI. The CDR3 covers 14 residues. Trimming stripped 2 bases from V and 7 bases from J, with 11 bases between. CDR3 nucleotides: TGTGCCAGCAGTTACCAGGGATGGGTCGGGGAGCTGTTTTTT. This translates into CASSYQGWVGELFF.